What follows are 7 T cell receptor beta chains derived from one specimen sequenced in a study of beta chain features in type 1 diabetes. The authors reverse transcribed all of the isolated RNA, so sequencing captured expressed TCRB transcripts. Here immunoSEQ multiplex PCR was the method, and the copy in TCRdb shows in-frame clones only, minus some. Seen here are tens of thousands of clones, about a third observed once, and the top ten hold 0.4% to 0.45%. Sequenced sample: stem cell memory CD4+ T cells from blood. The source of these receptors is a woman younger than 30 in good health.

This clone was counted a few times. V is TRBV7-2 and J is TRBJ2-7; the D gene is possibly TRBD1 (5 bases). CDR3 length equals 14 residues. V was clipped by 2 bases and J by 6 bases, with 14 bases between them. Germline V gene data show CDR1 as SGHTA and CDR2 as FQGNSA. CDR3 nucleotide sequence: TGTGCCAGCAGCTTAAGACAGACGGAAGGCGAGCAGTACTTC. Its protein product is CASSLRQTEGEQYF.

This clone has more than one count but fewer than ten. The chain joins TRBV6-6 to TRBJ2-7, with 11 bases matching TRBD1. Germline lookup yields CDR1 MNHNY and CDR2 SVGAGI (reference sequence). V was pared by 2 bases and J by 2 bases, with 2 bases of the junction left unmatched. This CDR3 has 15 residues. The chain's CDR3 is CASSYEGQGAYEQYF. In DNA form, the CDR3 reads TGTGCCAGCAGTTACGAGGGACAGGGGGCCTACGAGCAGTACTTC.

The chain uses TRBV6-1 and TRBJ2-7; TRBD1 is a possible D gene (6 bases). The CDR3 has 13 amino acids. V was clipped by 7 bases and J by 4 bases, with 14 bases between them. Germline assignment: CDR1 MNHNS and CDR2 SASEGT. In nucleotides, the CDR3 is TGTGCCAGCAATGCAGGGGACCCTTACGAGCAGTACTTC. It encodes CASNAGDPYEQYF.

The chain employs TRBV9 and TRBJ2-3; D uncertain. The CDR3 runs to 12 residues. V was pared by 3 bases and J by 3 bases, with 5 bases between. From germline, CDR1 is SGDLS and CDR2 YYNGEE. CDR3 sequence reads: CASSASTDTQYF. CDR3 nucleotides: TGTGCCAGCAGCGCCTCGACAGATACGCAGTATTTT. Full variable domain (remainder filled in from reference TRBV9 and TRBJ2-3): DSGVTQTPKHLITATGQRVTLRCSPRSGDLSVYWYQQSLDQGLQFLIQYYNGEERAKGNILERFSAQQFPDLHSELNLSSLELGDSALYFCASSASTDTQYFGPGTRLTVL.

The CDR3 DNA reads as TGTGCCAGCAGCCCGACAGGTTCAGATACGCAGTATTTT. It is translated as CASSPTGSDTQYF. This chain links TRBV14 with TRBJ2-3, with a tentative D call TRBD1 (6 bases). The CDR3 has 13 amino acids. The ends were cut back, 4 bases at V and 4 bases at J, with 9 bases in the middle. Germline V gene sequence: CDR1 SGHDN, CDR2 FVKESK. Filled out from reference TRBV14 and TRBJ2-3, the complete variable domain reads EAGVTQFPSHSVIEKGQTVTLRCDPISGHDNLYWYRRVMGKEIKFLLHFVKESKQDESGMPNNRFLAERTGGTYSTLKVQPAELEDSGVYFCASSPTGSDTQYFGPGTRLTVL.

This clone was seen more than once but under ten times. The chain recombines TRBV27 with TRBJ1-2; 7 bases align to TRBD1. With V trimmed by 6 bases and J by 6 bases, 10 bases remained unmatched. This CDR3 is built from 14 residues. CDR1 MNHEY and CDR2 SMNVEV come from the germline V gene (reference sequence). The CDR3 nucleotides read TGTGCCAGCAGCGCGAACAGGGGTGTCGATGGCTACACCTTC. Protein product: CASSANRGVDGYTF.

This clone was recorded a few times. The J gene is TRBJ2-3, the V gene TRBV4-2; TRBD2 is a possible D gene (5 bases). Germline assignment: CDR1 LGHNA and CDR2 YNFKEQ. There are 17 residues in the CDR3. Trimming removed 2 bases at V and 2 bases at J, with 17 bases between. The CDR3 nucleotides are TGTGCCAGCAGCCAATCCGCTAGCAGCGGAGCCACAGATACGCAGTATTTT. Translation: CASSQSASSGATDTQYF.